The next 30 T cell receptor beta chains were all read from a single sample in a study of T cells expressing NK-cell markers. One entry per CDR3 protein, without DNA, is what TCRdb gives after re-calling the 5' RACE reads. The sample holds around 380,000 distinct CDR3 sequences. Sequenced material: blood T cells: a sorted CD56 or NKG2C T cell subset, CD4+ or CD8+ T cells, or bulk PBMC T cells (not recorded which). These receptors originate from a woman between 45 and 65 years old in good health.

The genes are TRBV30 and TRBJ2-7; TCRdb names TRBD2, which stays unverified in the absence of DNA. CDR1 and CDR2 (germline): GTSNPN, SVGIG (reference sequence). This CDR3 contains 13 residues. CDR3 amino acids: CAWSVAGGHEQYF.

The chain joins TRBV12-3 or TRBV12-4 to TRBJ2-3; as DNA is missing, the TRBD2 call by TCRdb cannot be tested. The length of the CDR3 is 14 residues. The CDR3 reads CASSAGLAGVAQYF.

This chain's CDR3 is CASSYDREQFF. V gene TRBV6-2 or TRBV6-3 combines with J gene TRBJ2-1. CDR3 length: 11 amino acids. Germline loops: CDR1 MNHEY, CDR2 SVGEGT.

The chain uses TRBV18 and TRBJ2-1; TCRdb's D call of TRBD2 is untestable without DNA. Germline V gives CDR1 KGHSH, CDR2 LQKENI. CDR3 length: 13 residues. CDR3: CASSNGRANEQFF.

This rearrangement joins TRBV6-5 to TRBJ2-7; TCRdb selects TRBD1, and the lack of DNA leaves this call unchecked. The length of the CDR3 is 12 residues. Germline V lookup: CDR1 MNHEY, CDR2 SVGAGI. CDR3 sequence: CASSAGTPERYF.

The chain uses TRBV29-1 and TRBJ1-1; the D call of TRBD1 rests on TCRdb alone, since no DNA is present to check it. This CDR3 has 13 residues. Germline V CDR1 and CDR2: SQVTM, ANQGSEA. This chain's CDR3 is CSAGTGRDTEAFF.

V usage is TRBV5-1 and J usage is TRBJ2-5; the D call from TCRdb, TRBD1, cannot be confirmed without DNA. Germline V gene lookup returns CDR1 SGHRS and CDR2 YFSETQ. The CDR3 extends over 14 amino acids. This chain's CDR3 is CASSLQGIQETQYF.

The V and J genes are TRBV4-1 and TRBJ2-2. Germline V gives CDR1 MGHRA, CDR2 YSYEKL. The CDR3 totals 15 residues. The CDR3 protein is CASSQGSQYTGELFF.

This CDR3 is CSAPRGSSYEQYF. The chain carries TRBV20-1 and TRBJ2-7; TCRdb calls TRBD1, which cannot be checked without DNA. The CDR3 length is 13 residues. Germline-derived CDR1 and CDR2 are DFQATT and SNEGSKA (reference sequence).

The chain couples TRBV7-9 to TRBJ1-1; TCRdb picks TRBD1, but there is no DNA to check that call. Germline V gene lookup returns CDR1 SEHNR and CDR2 FQNEAQ (reference sequence). CDR3 length equals 13 residues. The CDR3 is CASRRGDNTEAFF.

The genes are TRBV12-3 or TRBV12-4 and TRBJ2-1; TCRdb's assignment of TRBD1 cannot be checked, as there is no DNA. The CDR3 extends over 12 amino acids. The CDR3 region is CASTTDREKQFF.

The V call is TRBV12-3 or TRBV12-4, the J call TRBJ2-3; absent DNA, TCRdb's TRBD1 call cannot be checked. This CDR3 is 15 amino acids long. CDR3 in amino acids: CASSYGGGGGDTQYF.

The rearrangement uses TRBV5-1 and TRBJ1-2; TCRdb indicates TRBD1, and absent DNA this call remains unverified. Germline lookup yields CDR1 SGHRS and CDR2 YFSETQ. CDR3 length: 13 residues. The chain's CDR3 is CASSEGRGAGYTF.

The V and J genes are TRBV6-1 and TRBJ2-2; TCRdb names TRBD1, which stays unverified in the absence of DNA. Looked up from germline, CDR1 is MNHNS and CDR2 is SASEGT. The CDR3 spans 17 residues. The CDR3 reads CASSQSSFTGGPGELFF.

The V gene is TRBV27, the J gene TRBJ2-3; the D call of TRBD1 rests on TCRdb alone, since no DNA is present to check it. This CDR3 comprises 15 residues. From germline, CDR1 is MNHEY and CDR2 SMNVEV (reference sequence). The CDR3 loop is CASSLGQYGTDTQYF.

CDR3 region: CSARDPVRSEQYF. The chain joins TRBV20-1 to TRBJ2-7. The CDR3 contains 13 residues. Looked up from germline, CDR1 is DFQATT and CDR2 is SNEGSKA (reference sequence).

The chain recombines TRBV12-3 or TRBV12-4 with TRBJ2-7; lacking DNA, the TRBD2 call made by TCRdb goes unchecked. This CDR3 region has 14 residues. CDR3 sequence reads: CASSTDEGRYEQYF.

The chain links TRBV20-1 to TRBJ2-3; TCRdb names TRBD2, which stays unverified in the absence of DNA. Germline CDR1 is DFQATT and CDR2 is SNEGSKA (reference sequence). The CDR3 covers 17 residues. The CDR3 region is CSARDPWTSEHVDTQYF.

This chain links TRBV19 with TRBJ2-5; TCRdb gives TRBD1 as the D gene, but with no DNA this cannot be confirmed. CDR3 length: 12 residues. The germline V gene encodes CDR1 LNHDA and CDR2 SQIVND (reference sequence). The CDR3 is CASSIEGQTQYF.

This rearrangement joins TRBV3-1 to TRBJ1-4. This CDR3 is built from 13 residues. CDR1 and CDR2 from the germline V gene are LGHDT and YNNKEL (reference sequence). The CDR3 reads CASSQGRAEKLFF.

This chain uses TRBV20-1 with TRBJ2-7; TCRdb's D gene call, TRBD1, goes unchecked for lack of DNA. This CDR3 has 13 residues. From germline, CDR1 is DFQATT and CDR2 SNEGSKA (reference sequence). The CDR3 loop reads CSATGEIAYEQYF.

This chain connects TRBV29-1 to TRBJ1-1; TCRdb's D call, TRBD1, is unchecked because there is no DNA. This CDR3 has 13 residues. Looked up from germline, CDR1 is SQVTM and CDR2 is ANQGSEA. CDR3 protein: CSVEGGGQDEAFF.

The chain uses TRBV6-5 and TRBJ1-2; TCRdb's assignment of TRBD1 cannot be checked, as there is no DNA. The CDR3 totals 15 residues. In germline, CDR1 is MNHEY, CDR2 SVGAGI. The CDR3 sequence: CASSHGLVGVYGYTF.

This rearrangement joins TRBV12-3 or TRBV12-4 to TRBJ2-1; the D call of TRBD2 rests on TCRdb alone, since no DNA is present to check it. The CDR3 covers 17 residues. The CDR3 sequence is CASRLRSSGRAQNEQFF.

This rearrangement joins TRBV20-1 to TRBJ2-3; TCRdb proposes TRBD2, but this gene call is untestable without DNA. The CDR3 runs 16 residues. Germline lookup yields CDR1 DFQATT and CDR2 SNEGSKA (reference sequence). The CDR3 loop reads CSASRPGLAGPDTQYF.

The J gene is TRBJ2-3, the V gene TRBV6-5; there is no DNA to check the TCRdb D call of TRBD1. From germline, CDR1 is MNHEY and CDR2 SVGAGI. CDR3 size: 14 residues. CDR3 sequence: CASSPGARADTQYF.

The chain combines TRBV20-1 with TRBJ2-3; the D call from TCRdb, TRBD2, cannot be confirmed without DNA. This CDR3 has 15 residues. The V gene's germline CDR1 is DFQATT and CDR2 SNEGSKA (reference sequence). CDR3 amino acids: CSARGTSGDTDTQYF.

The chain couples TRBV15 to TRBJ1-2. CDR1 and CDR2 from the germline V gene are LNHNV and YYDKDF (reference sequence). The CDR3 is 14 amino acids. CDR3 residues: CATSGDGTNYGYTF.

The rearrangement links TRBV5-1 to TRBJ2-3; the D call of TRBD2 rests on TCRdb alone, since no DNA is present to check it. The CDR3 is 17 residues long. Germline V gene sequence: CDR1 SGHRS, CDR2 YFSETQ. The CDR3: CASSFSRLAGGQDTQYF.

The chain couples TRBV11-2 to TRBJ2-3. This CDR3 comprises 14 residues. Looked up from germline, CDR1 is SGHAT and CDR2 is FQNNGV. CDR3 residues: CASSLEVLTDTQYF.